This TCR beta chain was sequenced in a study of T cell clonotyping in hematopoietic cell transplantation. Study observations and caveats: Recipient TCR diversity dropped after transplant; expanded clonotypes rose from day 30 to 180.

As to this clone: Its antigen remains unknown.

Profiling relied on immunoSEQ multiplex PCR, and the TCRdb table lists in-frame clones only, not all of them. The data show about 16,000 clones, with over 75% seen just once and around 4.3% held by the top ten. Per germline, CDR1 SGHAT and CDR2 FQDESV (reference sequence). V lost 2 bases and J 2 bases, leaving 13 bases between the germline ends. The CDR3 runs 15 residues. Recipients were bled about 28 days pretransplant and at posttransplant days 30, 100, 180. This sequence originates from a male patient between 60 and 69 years old who had an allogeneic stem cell transplant from a related donor, so the T cells may come from the graft donor. Some clones in this sample may be carry-over from other donors' samples. The V call is TRBV11-1, the J call TRBJ2-7; D perhaps matches TRBD1 (6 bases). The starting material was PBMCs, obtained 100 days after allogeneic stem cell transplant. This CDR3 is CASSLLGDTAYEQYF. CDR3 DNA sequence: TGTGCCAGCAGCTTATTAGGGGACACCGCCTACGAGCAGTACTTC.